Reported below is one T cell receptor beta chain. This record comes from a study of blood T cell repertoires in COVID-19. Study details: For recovered donors of Cohort 3, there were two negative PCRs, clearance, or symptom resolution. From T cells, B-cell-depleted T cells, or PBMCs came the material, which was cDNA or gDNA.

Cohorts were determined from participant-reported clinical history. Per the original data handling: Using reference gene primer amplification, nucleated cell counts were estimated. The data were produced by immunoSEQ multiplex PCR, yet TCRdb's version contains in-frame clones alone and is incomplete. V and J calls and clone size follow that table, whereas D and trimming were derived from the DNA. The sample has about 280,000 clones; more than 75% are singletons. Germline CDR1 WSHSY, CDR2 SAAADI. The CDR3 consists of 16 residues. Unmatched junction bases numbered 5, after V lost 2 bases and J lost 6 bases.

This clonotype originated in a woman in her fifties or sixties in a cohort exposed to, infected with or recovered from COVID-19 (not recorded which). This chain joins TRBV10-2 and TRBJ2-3, with 13 bases aligning to TRBD2. The source material was PBMCs or T cells enriched from blood (not recorded which). CDR3 protein: CASSERTSGSFDTQYF. CDR3 coding DNA: TGCGCCAGCAGTGAGCGGACTAGCGGGAGTTTCGATACGCAGTATTTT.